Following are 31 T cell receptor beta chains from one sample sequenced in a study of Graves' ophthalmopathy and Graves' hyperthyroidism. Amplified material comprised TCR beta CDR3 regions derived from RNA transcripts. First-round RT-PCR employed HTBI primers, with a second-round multiplex PCR after it. Each CDR3 protein is one row after TCRdb ran MiXCR on the multiplex PCR reads. The repertoire has 500,000 to 800,000 distinct CDR3 sequences, 35% to 45% of them found once; the top ten carry around 3%. Specimen: peripheral blood. The receptors shown here come from an adult man with Graves' ophthalmopathy.

As regards this clonotype: The junction and the germline gene differ at one end; a read error may be behind it. The rearrangement links TRBV20-1 to TRBJ2-2; tentative D call: TRBD2 (5 bases). The CDR3 consists of 15 residues. Looked up from germline, CDR1 is DFQATT and CDR2 is SNEGSKA (reference sequence). The CDR3 nucleotides read TGCAGTGCTAGAGATTGGTCAGCTAGTACCGGGGAGCTGCTTTTT. Translation gives CSARDWSASTGELLF.

This clonotype appeared many times. V is TRBV10-3 and J is TRBJ2-5, with 9 nucleotides matching TRBD2. The CDR3 consists of 15 residues. Germline lookup yields CDR1 ENHRY and CDR2 SYGVKD. V gave up 10 bases and J gave up 2 bases; unmatched junction bases: 11. CDR3: CATSKIAGAQETQYF. CDR3 in DNA: TGTGCCACTTCGAAGATAGCGGGAGCACAAGAGACCCAGTACTTC.

This clonotype was counted at least ten times. V is TRBV9 and J is TRBJ1-2; possible D gene TRBD1, 6 bases. The CDR3 extends over 14 amino acids. Germline CDR1 reads SGDLS; CDR2 reads YYNGEE. V lost 4 bases to trimming and J lost 4 bases, with 14 bases between them. CDR3 protein: CASSSHRATYGYTF. Written as DNA, the CDR3 is TGTGCCAGCAGCTCTCACAGGGCAACCTATGGCTACACCTTC.

This clonotype was seen only a few times. V is TRBV6-5 and J is TRBJ1-5, with 12 bases fitting TRBD1. V shed 5 bases, J shed 12 bases, and the junction held 14 bases outside the gene matches. CDR3 length: 16 residues. Germline CDR1 is MNHEY and CDR2 is SVGAGI. The CDR3, as DNA: TGTGCCAGCAGTGATAACTATGGGACAGGGGGCGCGAACCAGCATTTT. This gives the protein CASSDNYGTGGANQHF.

This clonotype was observed at least ten times. The chain has TRBV4-3 and TRBJ1-2, with unresolved D. Trimming took 4 bases from V and 1 from J, leaving 13 bases between them. Germline V gives CDR1 LGHNA, CDR2 YSLEER. The CDR3 length is 15 residues. Written as DNA, the CDR3 is TGCGCCAGCAGCCCCTTTCTCGCGCTTAACTATGGCTACACCTTC. Translation gives CASSPFLALNYGYTF.

This clonotype is a singleton in its sample. The CDR3 carries no conserved terminal phenylalanine or tryptophan, so it likely arises from a read error. The V call is TRBV11-2, the J call TRBJ1-2; D is possibly TRBD1 (5 bases). In germline, CDR1 is SGHAT, CDR2 FQNNGV. The V end lost 5 bases, the J end lost 8 bases, and 21 bases lay between the germline ends. The CDR3 length is 15 residues. The CDR3 loop is CASSREGVGAEGYTS. The CDR3 nucleotides are TGTGCCAGCAGCCGGGAAGGTGTAGGGGCGGAAGGCTACACCTCC.

The chain links TRBV25-1 to TRBJ1-2, with 7 bases matching TRBD1. Germline trimming cut 6 bases from V and 4 bases from J; bases unmatched to any gene: 17. CDR3 length: 17 amino acids. Looked up from germline, CDR1 is MGHDK and CDR2 is SYGVNS. The CDR3 DNA reads TGTGCCAGCAGCCAAGGTCTTTCAGGGGGTAGTAGCTATGGCTACACCTTC. Translated: CASSQGLSGGSSYGYTF.

This clonotype was picked up many times. This chain joins TRBV19 and TRBJ2-7; 9 bases align to TRBD1. This CDR3 region has 14 residues. The V gene's germline CDR1 is LNHDA and CDR2 SQIVND (reference sequence). Trimming took 6 bases from V and 2 from J; bases not matched to a gene: 5. The CDR3 bases are TGTGCCAGTAGGGTGGGACAGGGACCCTACGAGCAGTACTTC. It yields the protein CASRVGQGPYEQYF.

Many counts were recorded for this clonotype. V is TRBV2 and J is TRBJ1-4; D is uncertain. The CDR3 is 13 residues long. V gave up 2 bases and J gave up 8 bases, with 9 bases separating them. Germline lookup yields CDR1 SNHLY and CDR2 FYNNEI. This chain's CDR3 is CASSESLIEKLFF. The DNA of the CDR3 is TGTGCCAGCAGTGAAAGCCTCATAGAAAAACTGTTTTTT.

Here the CDR3 reads CASSPPGLYTDTQYF. The CDR3 nucleotides read TGTGCCAGCAGTCCCCCGGGACTCTACACAGATACGCAGTATTTT. The chain couples TRBV12-3 or TRBV12-4 to TRBJ2-3; maybe TRBD2 (6 bases). The CDR3 sequence is 15 residues long. V gave up 5 bases and J gave up 2 bases, with 14 bases separating them.

This clonotype was counted between two and nine times. The junction departs from the called germline gene at one end, perhaps through a read error. The chain employs TRBV10-3 and TRBJ2-7; 11 bases fit TRBD1. The CDR3 runs to 16 residues. The germline V gene encodes CDR1 ENHRY and CDR2 SYGVKD. The CDR3 DNA sequence: TGTGCCAGCAGTGAATATTGGGGGACAGGGGGCTACGAGCAGTACTTC. Protein product: CASSEYWGTGGYEQYF.

The rearrangement uses TRBV7-2 and TRBJ2-7; weak D call: TRBD2 (7 bases). The ends were cut back, 6 bases at V and 4 bases at J, with 19 bases in the middle. Per germline, CDR1 SGHTA and CDR2 FQGNSA. The CDR3 extends over 15 amino acids. The DNA of the CDR3 is TGTGCCAGCAGTCCGACCCCGGGGGGCGGATACGAGCAGTACTTC. Translated: CASSPTPGGGYEQYF.

The sample holds a few counts of this clonotype. The chain uses TRBV20-1 and TRBJ2-2; TRBD1 aligns across 8 bases. Germline V lookup: CDR1 DFQATT, CDR2 SNEGSKA (reference sequence). The CDR3 runs 16 residues. Trimming cost V 0 bases and J 5 bases; bases outside gene matches: 8. The CDR3 here is CSARDLQGALTGELFF. CDR3 nucleotides: TGCAGTGCTAGAGATTTGCAGGGGGCATTAACCGGGGAGCTGTTTTTT.

There are many counts of this clonotype. The chain links TRBV6-6 to TRBJ1-2, with D unresolved. CDR1 MNHNY and CDR2 SVGAGI come from the germline V gene (reference sequence). The CDR3 length is 13 residues. Trimming stripped 6 bases from V and 3 bases from J, with 11 bases between. CDR3 protein: CASSSHRHYGYTF. CDR3 sequence (DNA): TGTGCCAGCAGCTCACACCGCCACTATGGCTACACCTTC.

This clonotype was seen only a few times. The chain is built from TRBV9 and TRBJ1-1; no reliable D call. The CDR3 totals 14 residues. The germline V and J ends were trimmed by 3 bases and 5 bases, with 14 bases remaining between them. The germline gives CDR1 SGDLS, CDR2 YYNGEE. The CDR3 here is CASSGMTTRTEAFF. Written as DNA, the CDR3 is TGTGCCAGCAGCGGGATGACAACGCGGACTGAAGCTTTCTTT.

The J gene is TRBJ2-2, the V gene TRBV7-2; a weak D match, TRBD2 (6 bases). CDR3 length: 14 amino acids. Germline loops: CDR1 SGHTA, CDR2 FQGNSA. Trimming took 5 bases from V and 8 from J, leaving 15 bases between them. The CDR3 reads CASSLTRGRGELFF. The CDR3 nucleotides are TGTGCCAGCAGCCTCACCCGAGGGAGGGGGGAGCTGTTTTTT.

This clonotype occurred a few times. V and J are TRBV12-3 or TRBV12-4 and TRBJ2-5, with D hard to call. This CDR3 is built from 14 residues. Trimming took 4 bases from V and 4 from J, leaving 13 bases between them. The CDR3 DNA follows: TGTGCCAGCAGTTCTTACTTACCCGGAGAGACCCAGTACTTC. Translated: CASSSYLPGETQYF.

The CDR3 nucleotides read TGTGCCAGCCGAGGACAGGGGCGGACTAATGAAAAACTGTTTTTT. Translating gives CASRGQGRTNEKLFF. The V call is TRBV25-1, the J call TRBJ1-4; 9 bases align to TRBD1. CDR3 length: 15 residues. Germline assignment: CDR1 MGHDK and CDR2 SYGVNS. The trim removed 8 bases at V and 2 bases at J, leaving 6 bases unmatched. The whole variable domain, filled in from reference TRBV25-1 and TRBJ1-4, reads EADIYQTPRYLVIGTGKKITLECSQTMGHDKMYWYQQDPGMELHLIHYSYGVNSTEKGDLSSESTVSRIRTEHFPLTLESARPSHTSQYLCASRGQGRTNEKLFFGSGTQLSVL.

The sample holds many counts of this clonotype. The rearrangement links TRBV9 to TRBJ2-5; maybe TRBD2 (6 bases). The germline V gene has CDR1 SGDLS and CDR2 YYNGEE. The CDR3 extends over 16 amino acids. The ends were cut back, 4 bases at V and 2 bases at J, with 18 bases in the middle. The CDR3 DNA reads TGTGCCAGCAGCCCCACACGGGGGAGTGAGCAAGAGACCCAGTACTTC. Translating gives CASSPTRGSEQETQYF. Drawing the rest from reference TRBV9 and TRBJ2-5, the complete variable domain is DSGVTQTPKHLITATGQRVTLRCSPRSGDLSVYWYQQSLDQGLQFLIQYYNGEERAKGNILERFSAQQFPDLHSELNLSSLELGDSALYFCASSPTRGSEQETQYFGPGTRLLVL.

The V call is TRBV5-1, the J call TRBJ1-1; 11 bases map to TRBD1. Germline V gene sequence: CDR1 SGHRS, CDR2 YFSETQ. V trimming: 3 bases; J trimming: 4 bases; junction bases outside the gene matches: 5. CDR3 length: 15 residues. The CDR3 loop is CASSSGQGASTEAFF. The DNA of the CDR3 is TGCGCCAGCAGCTCTGGACAGGGGGCTAGCACTGAAGCTTTCTTT.

The chain employs TRBV27 and TRBJ2-5, with D possibly being TRBD2 (7 bases). Germline V lookup: CDR1 MNHEY, CDR2 SMNVEV (reference sequence). V was pared by 6 bases and J by 7 bases, with 21 bases between. This CDR3 has 15 residues. CDR3 region: CASSSPRARGATQYF. The CDR3 DNA is TGTGCCAGCAGCTCACCGAGGGCCCGGGGGGCGACCCAGTACTTC.

V is TRBV7-1 and J is TRBJ2-7, with D tentatively TRBD2 (5 bases). TRBV7-1 is placed among ORFs of uncertain function. V gave up 3 bases and J gave up 2 bases, with 11 bases separating them. This CDR3 comprises 14 residues. The CDR3 DNA follows: TGTGCCAGCAGCTCCAGGACTGATGCCTACGAGCAGTACTTC. Protein: CASSSRTDAYEQYF.

As to this clonotype: The conserved phenylalanine or tryptophan is not found at the CDR3 terminus, so this likely reflects a read error. Because the CDR3's place on the DNA is in doubt, the DNA is left out and the CDR3 is given as listed by TCRdb. V gene TRBV2 combines with J gene TRBJ1-1; the table's TRBD1 call for D was not verified on the DNA. The CDR3 region is 10 residues in length, termini included. Germline CDR1 reads SNHLY; CDR2 reads FYNNEI. CDR3 sequence reads: CASYRGRRRV.

Note on this clonotype: A much larger clone lies one base from this, so it may be a read error. This sequence joins TRBV7-2 and TRBJ2-7; perhaps TRBD1 as D (5 bases). Trimming removed 4 bases at V and 8 bases at J, with 21 bases between. Germline V gives CDR1 SGHTA, CDR2 FQGNSA. The CDR3 runs 15 residues. The CDR3 sequence is CASSSGQRTGSQQYF. CDR3 bases: TGTGCCAGCAGCTCAGGGCAAAGGACGGGTTCTCAGCAGTACTTC.

This clonotype showed up many times. The CDR3 is CSAMDRNGNTIYF. The CDR3 region has the DNA TGCAGTGCTATGGACAGGAATGGAAACACCATATATTTT. V gene TRBV20-1 combines with J gene TRBJ1-3, with TRBD1 matching 7 bases. The CDR3 loop spans 13 amino acids. The V segment lost 4 bases and the J segment 3 bases; nucleotides outside the gene matches: 3. Germline CDR1 reads DFQATT; CDR2 reads SNEGSKA (reference sequence).

This clonotype was seen a handful of times. This chain joins TRBV6-6 and TRBJ1-2, with D maybe TRBD1 (5 bases). The ends were cut back, 5 bases at V and 4 bases at J, with 11 bases in the middle. This CDR3 contains 13 residues. Germline V gene sequence: CDR1 MNHNY, CDR2 SVGAGI (reference sequence). This CDR3 is CASSQDNLYGYTF. The CDR3 nucleotides read TGTGCCAGCAGTCAGGACAACCTCTATGGCTACACCTTC.

The chain uses TRBV12-5 and TRBJ1-2; TRBD1 agrees at 7 bases. With V trimmed by 0 bases and J by 7 bases, 8 bases remained unmatched. Per the germline V gene, CDR1 is LGHNT and CDR2 is FRNRAP. The CDR3 length is 15 residues. CDR3 amino acids: CASGLVMDRPFGYTF. The CDR3 DNA reads as TGTGCTAGTGGTTTGGTAATGGACAGGCCTTTTGGCTACACCTTC.

In this sample, this clonotype turned up many times. This chain links TRBV12-3 or TRBV12-4 with TRBJ2-7; no clear D. The CDR3 is 12 residues long. Trimming left V 2 bases short and J 3 bases short, with 5 bases between. The CDR3 reads CASSLKGYEQYF. The CDR3 nucleotides are TGTGCCAGCAGTTTAAAAGGCTACGAGCAGTACTTC.

This clonotype showed up just a few times. The J gene is TRBJ2-2, the V gene TRBV29-1; D is uncertain. The CDR3 loop spans 13 amino acids. Trimming removed 8 bases at V and 0 bases at J, with 10 bases between. Germline CDR1 reads SQVTM; CDR2 reads ANQGSEA. Written as DNA, the CDR3 is TGCAGCTCAAACCCAGCGAACACCGGGGAGCTGTTTTTT. This sequence encodes CSSNPANTGELFF.

The sample holds many counts of this clonotype. This sequence joins TRBV9 and TRBJ1-6; D is undetermined. CDR1 is SGDLS, CDR2 YYNGEE, per germline. V lost 2 bases and J 5 bases, leaving 17 bases between the germline ends. There are 17 residues in the CDR3. CDR3 region: CASSVRPDAGHNSPLHF. The CDR3 DNA follows: TGTGCCAGCAGCGTGAGGCCTGATGCGGGTCATAATTCACCCCTCCACTTT.

This clonotype was seen a few times. V and J are TRBV19 and TRBJ2-2, with 11 positions matching TRBD2. The CDR3 loop spans 15 amino acids. Per germline, CDR1 LNHDA and CDR2 SQIVND (reference sequence). Trimming at V came to 7 bases and at J to 5 bases, leaving 6 bases not matched to a gene. In DNA, the CDR3 is TGTGCCAGTACCACGACTAGCGGGGTTACCGGGGAGCTGTTTTTT. Translated, it gives CASTTTSGVTGELFF.